Only a few counts were recorded for the clone carrying this TCR beta chain. Its specificity is not known. The sample originates from a study of T cell responses to AZD1222 COVID-19 vaccine. V was shortened by 5 bases and J by 2 bases, with 6 bases between the two germline ends. The CDR3 length is 11 residues. Germline-derived CDR1 and CDR2 are DFQATT and SNEGSKA (reference sequence). Study-wide points: None of the repertoires were sampled until the peak T cell response had passed. Elevations in Spike-specific TCR breadth and depth followed administration of two AZD1222 doses.

Method: immunoSEQ multiplex PCR; TCRdb's copy keeps in-frame clones and lacks some. This sample has roughly 120,000 clones, with more than 70% found just once. J is TRBJ1-2 and V is TRBV20-1; D call uncertain. This specimen consisted of peripheral blood, obtained 28 days after the second AZD1222 dose. This TCR derives from an adult who received the AZD1222 COVID-19 vaccine. The CDR3 is CSAEVNYGYTF. The CDR3 DNA follows: TGCAGTGCTGAAGTAAACTATGGCTACACCTTC.